Listed below are T cell receptor beta chains from one sample, sequenced in a study of identical twins. TCRdb analysed the 5' RACE reads with MiXCR anew, one entry per CDR3 protein. The sample consists of some 630,000 distinct CDR3 sequences, roughly 7.1% of them appearing once. The data also belong to a second study, concerning yellow fever vaccine responses in identical twins.

Sequenced material: PBMCs. These receptors all stem from a young woman in good health. CDR3s include the opening cysteine and the closing phenylalanine or tryptophan. The order of the fields is D gene, J gene, clone size, V gene, CDR3 DNA, CDR3 protein. The D gene is left open where the match is weak. Only some rows state a clone size, as once, few, many or a class for expanded clones.

>TRBD2|TRBJ2-2|.|TRBV2
TGTGCCAGCAGTGGGGGGCTAGCGGGGGCCCACACCGGGGAGCTGTTTTTT
CASSGGLAGAHTGELFF
>TRBD1|TRBJ2-7|.|TRBV7-8
TGTGCCAGCAGCTGGGACAGCTTCTACGAGCAGTACTTC
CASSWDSFYEQYF
>.|TRBJ1-5|few|TRBV4-2
TGTGCCAGCAGCCAAGTTTACCCCCCTCAGGCCTATCAGCCCCAGCATTTT
CASSQVYPPQAYQPQHF
>.|TRBJ1-2|many|TRBV5-1
TGCGCCAGCAGCCCCGGACAGAGATATGGCTACACCTTC
CASSPGQRYGYTF
>.|TRBJ2-5|.|TRBV29-1
TGCAGCGTTGATAACAGATACCAAGAGACCCAGTACTTC
CSVDNRYQETQYF
>.|TRBJ1-1|few|TRBV9
TGTGCCAGCAGCCCGGGACCGGTAAACACTGAAGCTTTCTTT
CASSPGPVNTEAFF
>.|TRBJ2-2|many|TRBV4-1
TGCGCCAGCAGCCAAGTGGTAACCGGGGAGCTGTTTTTT
CASSQVVTGELFF
>TRBD2|TRBJ2-5|.|TRBV15
TGTGCCACCAGCAGACGCACCGGGACTAGCCGAGAGACCCAGTACTTC
CATSRRTGTSRETQYF
>TRBD1|TRBJ2-2|few|TRBV5-5
TGTGCCAGCAGCTTCGGAGACAGGGTCACCGGGGAGCTGTTTTTT
CASSFGDRVTGELFF
>TRBD1|TRBJ2-7|.|TRBV5-6
TGTGCCAGCAGCTTAAGACAGGGGGCGCGGGAGCAGTACTTC
CASSLRQGAREQYF
>TRBD2|TRBJ2-1|few|TRBV20-1
TGCAGTGCCAATAGCGGGAGTCCCAATGAGCAGTTCTTC
CSANSGSPNEQFF
>.|TRBJ2-1|.|TRBV29-1
TGCAGCATCTGGGGAAGGGGAAATGAGCAGTTCTTC
CSIWGRGNEQFF
>.|TRBJ1-1|many|TRBV7-9
TGTGCCAGCAGCTCAGCGACAGGAGAAGCTTTCTTT
CASSSATGEAFF
>.|TRBJ2-1|few|TRBV18
TGTGCCAGCTCACCTGTATGGGCCTCTCCCGCCAATGAGCAGTTCTTC
CASSPVWASPANEQFF
>TRBD1|TRBJ1-6|many|TRBV5-1
TGCGCCAGCAGCACGGGACAGGGGGTCGAACCCCTCCACTTT
CASSTGQGVEPLHF
>.|TRBJ1-3|.|TRBV10-3
TGTGCCATCAGTACTGGAAACACCATATATTTT
CAISTGNTIYF
>.|TRBJ2-3|few|TRBV15
TGTGCCACCAGCAGAGATCGGGACTATACGCAGTATTTT
CATSRDRDYTQYF
>.|TRBJ1-4|.|TRBV24-1
TGTGCCACCAGTGATCGTTATGGGGCTAATGAAAAACTGTTTTTT
CATSDRYGANEKLFF
>TRBD2|TRBJ2-3|.|TRBV7-9
TGTGCCAGCAGCGGCAGACTAGCGGCCACCGGCACAGATACGCAGTATTTT
CASSGRLAATGTDTQYF
>.|TRBJ2-2|few|TRBV10-3
TGTGCCATCAAGGGGATCCCGAGGGACACCGGGGAGCTGTTTTTT
CAIKGIPRDTGELFF
>.|TRBJ2-1|few|TRBV18
TGTGCCAGCTCACCACCGACGAGGGTTAACAATGAGCAGTTCTTC
CASSPPTRVNNEQFF
>.|TRBJ2-1|.|TRBV18
TGTGCCAGCTCACCAGGGGGACAACTTTGGGGCAATGAGCAGTTCTTC
CASSPGGQLWGNEQFF
>.|TRBJ1-2|many|TRBV15
TGTGCCACCAGCAGAGGGGCAGGGAACTATGGCTACACCTTC
CATSRGAGNYGYTF
>.|TRBJ2-3|.|TRBV25-1
TGTGCCAGCAGTGAATCAGTTGCAGGGGACACAGATACGCAGTATTTT
CASSESVAGDTDTQYF
>TRBD2|TRBJ2-7|.|TRBV3-1
TGTGCCAGCAGCCCAGGACTAGTTTCCGAGCAGTACTTC
CASSPGLVSEQYF
>TRBD1|TRBJ2-7|.|TRBV7-9
TGTGCCAGCAGCCGTCAGGGGACAGGGGACGAGCAGTACTTC
CASSRQGTGDEQYF
>TRBD2|TRBJ2-3|many|TRBV29-1
TGCAGCGTTGAAAAGCGGGAGAGCACAGATACGCAGTATTTT
CSVEKRESTDTQYF
>TRBD1|TRBJ2-7|many|TRBV12-3/TRBV12-4
TGTGCCAGCAGTATCGACAGGGTTCGGGGCGAGCAGTACTTC
CASSIDRVRGEQYF
>TRBD1|TRBJ2-7|.|TRBV20-1
TGCAGTGCGAGGGGACAGGCCGCCTACGAGCAGTACTTC
CSARGQAAYEQYF
>TRBD2|TRBJ2-1|.|TRBV28
TGTGCCAGCAGTTTGGCGGGAGGGCCCCATGAGCAGTTCTTC
CASSLAGGPHEQFF
>.|TRBJ1-6|few|TRBV10-2
TGCGCCAGCAAAGTCCTTGAGGGATCACCCCTCCACTTT
CASKVLEGSPLHF
>.|TRBJ2-1|few|TRBV18
TGTGCCAGCTCACCACCCAGGGGGCGGGAGGACAATGAGCAGTTCTTC
CASSPPRGREDNEQFF
>TRBD1|TRBJ2-3|.|TRBV20-1
TGCAGTGCCATCAGGGGGCTTGGCACAGATACGCAGTATTTT
CSAIRGLGTDTQYF